This TCR beta chain was recovered during a study of graft-versus-host responses after intestinal transplantation. V gave up 7 bases and J gave up 13 bases; unmatched junction bases: 8. This CDR3 comprises 12 residues. Germline-derived CDR1 and CDR2 are MNHNS and SASEGT. Sequenced by immunoSEQ multiplex PCR; TCRdb stores in-frame clones only, minus some. The table lists 85,000 to 100,000 clones, 85% to 95% of them singletons. In the case of this clone: Its antigen is unknown.

Material: unstimulated CD4+ T cells sorted from spleen or lymph node cells, obtained before transplant. This TCR derives from a human donor who was the organ donor for an intestinal transplant. V usage is TRBV6-1 and J usage is TRBJ1-4, with 8 positions matching TRBD1. This chain's CDR3 is CASKQDGQGLFF. CDR3 sequence (DNA): TGTGCCAGCAAACAGGACGGACAGGGACTGTTTTTT.